These 14 T cell receptor beta chains were sequenced from one sample in a study of cytomegalovirus exposure and HLA in healthy donors. The PCR used 60 Vbeta and 13 Jbeta primers. Produced via immunoSEQ multiplex PCR; TCRdb's table is partial and in-frame only. Of about 120,000 clones in the sample, roughly 80% were seen once. Material for sequencing was PBMCs. All receptors come from a man aged 45-65 years in good health and CMV-seronegative.

CDR3 nucleotide sequence: TGTGCCAGCAGCCTCGAACTAGCGGGAGGGCCGGGCGGCATTCAGTACTTC. This gives the protein CASSLELAGGPGGIQYF. The rearrangement uses TRBV7-2 and TRBJ2-4; 13 bases agree with TRBD2. Unmatched junction bases numbered 13, after V lost 5 bases and J lost 9 bases. The CDR3 runs to 17 residues. Germline V gives CDR1 SGHTA, CDR2 FQGNSA.

The genes are TRBV11-3 and TRBJ2-5, with 8 bases identical to TRBD2. The trim removed 6 bases at V and 5 bases at J, leaving 8 bases unmatched. Germline-derived CDR1 and CDR2 are SGHNT and YENEEA. CDR3 length: 14 amino acids. For the CDR3, the DNA is TGTGCCAGCAGGCGTCGGGAGGGTTCCGAGACCCAGTACTTC. It yields the protein CASRRREGSETQYF.

The chain recombines TRBV9 with TRBJ2-7; TRBD2 matches at 8 bases. Trimming took 4 bases from V and 2 from J; bases not matched to a gene: 8. CDR3 length equals 15 residues. From germline, CDR1 is SGDLS and CDR2 YYNGEE. CDR3 protein: CASSPTSGGPYEQYF. For the CDR3, the DNA is TGTGCCAGCAGCCCGACCTCGGGGGGGCCCTACGAGCAGTACTTC.

The chain has TRBV29-1 and TRBJ2-3, with 12 bases that match TRBD1. The junction had 3 bases not matched to a gene; V was cut back by 3 bases and J by 2 bases. Germline V gives CDR1 SQVTM, CDR2 ANQGSEA. The CDR3 length is 15 residues. The CDR3 nucleotides are TGCAGCGTTGAGGGACAGGGGGCCATCACAGATACGCAGTATTTT. Encoded protein: CSVEGQGAITDTQYF.

This CDR3 is CAWSAPDRSSRYGYTF. DNA for the CDR3: TGTGCCTGGAGTGCCCCCGACAGGTCCTCGCGGTATGGCTACACCTTC. The chain combines TRBV30 with TRBJ1-2; tentatively, D is TRBD1 (6 bases). This CDR3 has 16 amino acids. Germline V gene sequence: CDR1 GTSNPN, CDR2 SVGIG (reference sequence). Trimming stripped 1 base from V and 5 bases from J, with 20 bases between. Full variable domain (rest looked up from reference TRBV30 and TRBJ1-2): SQTIHQWPATLVQPVGSPLSLECTVEGTSNPNLYWYRQAAGRGLQLLFYSVGIGQISSEVPQNLSASRPQDRQFILSSKKLLLSDSGFYLCAWSAPDRSSRYGYTFGSGTRLTVV.

J is TRBJ1-1 and V is TRBV10-3; D is possibly TRBD1 (6 bases). This CDR3 has 14 residues. Trimming took 6 bases from V and 1 from J, leaving 12 bases between them. Per the germline V gene, CDR1 is ENHRY and CDR2 is SYGVKD. The CDR3 DNA reads as TGTGCCATCAGAGTCACAGGGCCGAACACTGAAGCTTTCTTT. Protein sequence: CAIRVTGPNTEAFF.

The genes are TRBV11-2 and TRBJ2-7, with D perhaps TRBD1 (6 bases). CDR3 length: 15 residues. With 6 bases removed from V and 3 bases from J, the gap between germline ends came to 18 bases. Germline V lookup: CDR1 SGHAT, CDR2 FQNNGV. The chain's CDR3 is CASSILRTVIYEQYF. CDR3 DNA sequence: TGTGCCAGCAGTATACTGAGGACAGTAATCTACGAGCAGTACTTC.

This clone was observed a few times. The rearrangement uses TRBV6-4 and TRBJ2-3; 8 nucleotides agree with TRBD2. CDR1 is MRHNA and CDR2 is SNTAGT in the germline V gene. The CDR3 length is 15 residues. The trim removed 0 bases at V and 5 bases at J, leaving 4 bases unmatched. CDR3 sequence reads: CASSDSGLAGDTQYF. In DNA form, the CDR3 reads TGTGCCAGCAGTGACTCAGGGCTAGCGGGAGATACGCAGTATTTT.

The chain joins TRBV5-4 to TRBJ2-2, with 9 bases fitting TRBD1. The ends lost 5 bases at V and 8 bases at J; junction bases unmatched: 13. The V gene's germline CDR1 is SGHNT and CDR2 YYREEE (reference sequence). This CDR3 is built from 16 residues. The CDR3 is CASSQRTGGDGGELFF. In nucleotides, the CDR3 is TGTGCCAGCAGTCAAAGAACAGGGGGCGACGGAGGGGAGCTGTTTTTT.

The chain links TRBV9 to TRBJ2-7; 8 bases align to TRBD2. Germline lookup yields CDR1 SGDLS and CDR2 YYNGEE. V trimming: 3 bases; J trimming: 7 bases; junction bases outside the gene matches: 9. This CDR3 spans 14 amino acids. This CDR3 is CASSAEGLVGEQYF. Here the CDR3 DNA reads TGTGCCAGCAGCGCGGAGGGACTAGTTGGGGAGCAGTACTTC.

This clone was seen only once. The rearrangement uses TRBV29-1 and TRBJ2-7; possible D gene TRBD2, 5 bases. CDR3 length equals 14 residues. Germline CDR1 is SQVTM and CDR2 is ANQGSEA. V was pared by 7 bases and J by 1 base, with 17 bases between. The CDR3 coding sequence is TGCAGCGCGAAGGGCCTAGCCGTATCCTACGAGCAGTACTTC. It translates to CSAKGLAVSYEQYF.

This chain connects TRBV28 to TRBJ2-4; D not certain. Trimming stripped 0 bases from V and 2 bases from J, with 11 bases between. The CDR3 extends over 16 amino acids. Germline CDR1 and CDR2: MDHEN and SYDVKM. The CDR3 coding sequence is TGTGCCAGCAGTTTATGGTCGCCGGGTTCCAAAAACATTCAGTACTTC. The encoded protein is CASSLWSPGSKNIQYF. The full variable domain, in which reference TRBV28 and TRBJ2-4 provide the parts outside the CDR3, is DVKVTQSSRYLVKRTGEKVFLECVQDMDHENMFWYRQDPGLGLRLIYFSYDVKMKEKGDIPEGYSVSREKKERFSLILESASTNQTSMYLCASSLWSPGSKNIQYFGAGTRLSVL.

The chain has TRBV7-3 and TRBJ2-3; D is perhaps TRBD2 (7 bases). Trimming pared 0 bases from V and 1 base from J, leaving 11 bases between. There are 16 residues in the CDR3. Germline V gives CDR1 SGHTA, CDR2 FQGTGA. The CDR3 nucleotides read TGTGCCAGCAGCTTAACCCGCGGGGGCGGCACAGATACGCAGTATTTT. This translates into CASSLTRGGGTDTQYF.

The genes are TRBV5-1 and TRBJ1-6, with TRBD1 identical over 7 bases. With V trimmed by 4 bases and J by 10 bases, 11 bases remained unmatched. Per germline, CDR1 SGHRS and CDR2 YFSETQ. The CDR3 loop spans 15 amino acids. CDR3 in amino acids: CASSPGTTGPSPLHF. DNA for the CDR3: TGCGCCAGCAGCCCAGGGACGACAGGGCCCTCACCCCTCCACTTT.